The clone carrying this TCR beta chain turned up a few times. Antigen: not known. Disease duration under 2 months; hyperthyroidism patients were aged 18 to 65. Diagnostic decisions used clinical symptoms, serum thyroxine and TRAb, thyroid ultrasound and orbital computed tomography. This entry belongs to a study of T cells in Graves' hyperthyroidism and ophthalmopathy. Study conclusions and caveats: In the blood, most expanded thyroid clonotypes above 0.001 appeared as well.

CDR3 length equals 15 residues. In germline, CDR1 is KGHDR, CDR2 SFDVKD. V was pared by 5 bases and J by 2 bases, with 6 bases of the junction left unmatched. From RNA transcripts, TCR beta CDR3 regions were amplified. Researchers ran a first-round RT-PCR on the TCR CDR3 using the HTBI primer set. TCRdb reprocessed the multiplex PCR reads via MiXCR and lists one record per CDR3 protein. This table has 350,000 to 400,000 distinct CDR3 sequences, 15% appearing once. This TCR derives from a woman in her twenties or thirties with Graves' hyperthyroidism. Sequencing was carried out using blood. This chain joins TRBV24-1 and TRBJ2-7; 9 positions match TRBD2. The CDR3 DNA sequence: TGTGCCACCAGTGGTCCGGCGGGAGGGCCCTACGAGCAGTACTTC. This codes for CATSGPAGGPYEQYF.